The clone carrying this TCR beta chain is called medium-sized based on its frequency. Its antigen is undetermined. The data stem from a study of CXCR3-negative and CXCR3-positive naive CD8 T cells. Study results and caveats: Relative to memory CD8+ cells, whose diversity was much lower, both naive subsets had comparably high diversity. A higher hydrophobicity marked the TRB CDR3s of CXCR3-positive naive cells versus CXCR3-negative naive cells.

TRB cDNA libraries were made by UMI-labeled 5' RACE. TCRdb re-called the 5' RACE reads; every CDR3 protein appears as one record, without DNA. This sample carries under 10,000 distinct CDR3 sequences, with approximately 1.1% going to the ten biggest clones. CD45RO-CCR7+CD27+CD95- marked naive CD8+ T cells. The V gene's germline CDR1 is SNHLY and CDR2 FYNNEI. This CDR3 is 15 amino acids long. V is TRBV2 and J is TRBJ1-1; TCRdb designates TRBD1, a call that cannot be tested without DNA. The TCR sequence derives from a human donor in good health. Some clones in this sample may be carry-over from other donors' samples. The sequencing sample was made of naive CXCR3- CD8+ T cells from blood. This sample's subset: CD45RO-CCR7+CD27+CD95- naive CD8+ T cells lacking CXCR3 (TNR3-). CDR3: CASSEGTGVATEAFF.